What follows are 23 T cell receptor beta chains derived from one specimen sequenced in a study of blood T cell repertoires in COVID-19. TCRdb's table, derived via immunoSEQ multiplex PCR, lists solely in-frame clones and lacks some. The sample includes 35,000 to 40,000 clones, 70% to 90% of them seen just once. The specimen sequenced was peripheral blood. The source of these receptors is a man aged 60 to 75 with COVID-19, enrolled during active disease.

The V gene is TRBV6-5, the J gene TRBJ1-2, with a possible D match to TRBD1 (6 bases). The germline gives CDR1 MNHEY, CDR2 SVGAGI. The CDR3 sequence is 16 residues long. V was trimmed by 0 bases and J by 4 bases, leaving 15 bases between them. CDR3 nucleotide sequence: TGTGCCAGCAGTTACTCTCGGCAGGGGCGGGCCTATGGCTACACCTTC. This gives the protein CASSYSRQGRAYGYTF.

The V gene is TRBV6-6, the J gene TRBJ2-7, with TRBD2 matching over 9 bases. Unmatched junction bases numbered 9, after V lost 2 bases and J lost 7 bases. Per germline, CDR1 MNHNY and CDR2 SVGAGI (reference sequence). The length of the CDR3 is 15 residues. The CDR3 loop reads CASSYPSAGGGEQYF. CDR3 coding DNA: TGTGCCAGCAGTTACCCGTCAGCGGGAGGCGGTGAGCAGTACTTC.

The chain combines TRBV3-1 (or the pseudogene TRBV3-2) with TRBJ2-7; the match to TRBD2 covers 12 bases. This CDR3 is built from 15 residues. The J segment lost 5 bases and the V segment lost 4 bases, leaving 6 bases of the junction unmatched. Germline CDR1 reads LGHDT; CDR2 reads YNNKEL (reference sequence). This CDR3 is CASSRLLAGGDEQYF. CDR3 coding DNA: TGTGCCAGCAGCCGCCTACTAGCGGGAGGTGACGAGCAGTACTTC.

This chain connects TRBV5-1 to TRBJ2-1; 7 bases line up with TRBD1. Per the germline V gene, CDR1 is SGHRS and CDR2 is YFSETQ. V shed 1 base and J 2 bases; nucleotides not matched to a gene: 6. CDR3 size: 16 residues. CDR3 DNA sequence: TGCGCCAGCAGCTTGTCTGGGACAGTAACCTACAATGAGCAGTTCTTC. Its protein product is CASSLSGTVTYNEQFF.

The gene calls are TRBV29-1 and TRBJ1-1; D is uncertain. V was clipped by 3 bases and J by 6 bases, with 14 bases between them. This CDR3 comprises 13 residues. Germline V lookup: CDR1 SQVTM, CDR2 ANQGSEA. DNA for the CDR3: TGCAGCGTTGAGATGCGAGGTATTCCTGAAGCTTTCTTT. Its translation: CSVEMRGIPEAFF.

The chain recombines TRBV11-2 with TRBJ2-1; D call uncertain. Trimming took 1 base from V and 3 from J, leaving 13 bases between them. The CDR3 is 16 residues long. Germline assignment: CDR1 SGHAT and CDR2 FQNNGV. The CDR3 is CASSLGGSPYYNEQFF. DNA of the CDR3: TGTGCCAGCAGCTTAGGAGGTAGCCCTTACTACAATGAGCAGTTCTTC.

The gene calls are TRBV5-1 and TRBJ2-5; TRBD2 matches 9 bases. The J segment lost 2 bases and the V segment lost 3 bases, leaving 8 bases of the junction unmatched. The length of the CDR3 is 16 residues. The V gene's germline CDR1 is SGHRS and CDR2 YFSETQ. CDR3 in DNA: TGCGCCAGCAGCTCCGTTAGCGGGAGCGAACAAGAGACCCAGTACTTC. It specifies CASSSVSGSEQETQYF.

This chain links TRBV6-5 with TRBJ2-2; D possibly corresponds to TRBD1 (6 bases). Trimming shortened V by 2 bases and J by 3 bases, and 10 bases separated the two germline ends. The CDR3 spans 15 residues. Per the germline V gene, CDR1 is MNHEY and CDR2 is SVGAGI. The CDR3 bases are TGTGCCAGCAGTTACCGGGACAAGTACACCGGGGAGCTGTTTTTT. Translating gives CASSYRDKYTGELFF.

This chain joins TRBV10-3 and TRBJ2-3, with 7 bases identical to TRBD1. Germline CDR1 is ENHRY and CDR2 is SYGVKD. The CDR3 is 16 amino acids. The trim removed 2 bases at V and 2 bases at J, leaving 7 bases unmatched. The CDR3 DNA follows: TGTGCCATCAGTGAGCTTCGCAGGGGGAACACAGATACGCAGTATTTT. Translating it yields CAISELRRGNTDTQYF.

This clone was counted a single time. The V call is TRBV18, the J call TRBJ1-4; D remains ambiguous. V was shortened by 4 bases and J by 6 bases, with 9 bases between the two germline ends. Germline CDR1 is KGHSH and CDR2 is LQKENI. The CDR3 extends over 13 amino acids. The CDR3 sequence is CASSRETDEKLFF. CDR3 coding DNA: TGTGCCAGCTCACGGGAGACGGATGAAAAACTGTTTTTT. Complete variable domain (other parts from reference TRBV18 and TRBJ1-4): NAGVMQNPRHLVRRRGQEARLRCSPMKGHSHVYWYRQLPEEGLKFMVYLQKENIIDESGMPKERFSAEFPKEGPSILRIQQVVRGDSAAYFCASSRETDEKLFFGSGTQLSVL.

This chain links TRBV24-1 with TRBJ2-3; 14 positions agree with TRBD2. Germline V gene sequence: CDR1 KGHDR, CDR2 SFDVKD. V lost 3 bases, J lost 1 base, and 8 bases stayed unmatched. The length of the CDR3 is 19 residues. The CDR3 here is CATSDPKGLAGVGTDTQYF. The CDR3 coding sequence is TGTGCCACCAGTGATCCCAAGGGACTAGCGGGAGTTGGCACAGATACGCAGTATTTT.

The chain is built from TRBV6-5 and TRBJ1-2, with 7 bases fitting TRBD1. This CDR3 is 12 amino acids long. Germline CDR1 reads MNHEY; CDR2 reads SVGAGI. V trimming: 10 bases; J trimming: 8 bases; junction bases outside the gene matches: 10. The CDR3 is CATFDREQGYTF. CDR3 sequence (DNA): TGTGCCACTTTCGACAGGGAGCAAGGCTACACCTTC.

The chain couples TRBV6-5 to TRBJ1-2, with D unclear. This CDR3 contains 15 residues. CDR1 MNHEY and CDR2 SVGAGI come from the germline V gene. Trimming took 0 bases from V and 3 from J, leaving 11 bases between them. The CDR3 coding sequence is TGTGCCAGCAGTTACTCAGCGGGGTGGGACTATGGCTACACCTTC. It yields the protein CASSYSAGWDYGYTF.

The rearrangement joins TRBV18 to TRBJ1-5; possible D gene TRBD1, 5 bases. The CDR3 covers 15 residues. Trimming took 3 bases from V and 6 from J, leaving 15 bases between them. Germline V CDR1 and CDR2: KGHSH, LQKENI. CDR3 DNA: TGTGCCAGCTCACCTGAAACAGGAGCCGGTCAGCCCCAGCATTTT. Its translation is CASSPETGAGQPQHF.

This chain connects TRBV2 to TRBJ1-6; no firm D call. The CDR3 covers 15 residues. From germline, CDR1 is SNHLY and CDR2 FYNNEI. Trimming stripped 3 bases from V and 0 bases from J, with 6 bases between. CDR3 nucleotide sequence: TGTGCCAGCAGTGATGGGAGCTCCTATAATTCACCCCTCCACTTT. Translating it yields CASSDGSSYNSPLHF.

Only a few counts were recorded for this clone. The J gene is TRBJ1-1, the V gene TRBV27; 8 bases match TRBD1. The CDR3 totals 14 residues. CDR1 is MNHEY and CDR2 is SMNVEV in the germline V gene (reference sequence). V lost 4 bases, J lost 5 bases, and 6 bases stayed unmatched. The CDR3 spells CASSSPTGVTEAFF. CDR3 DNA: TGTGCCAGCAGTTCTCCGACAGGGGTGACTGAAGCTTTCTTT.

The V gene is TRBV5-6, the J gene TRBJ2-5; 12 bases match TRBD2. V lost 0 bases, J lost 5 bases, and 8 bases stayed unmatched. Germline CDR1 SGHDT, CDR2 YYEEEE. The CDR3 is 17 amino acids. The CDR3 DNA reads as TGTGCCAGCAGCTTGGGGGTGACTAGCGGGAGTTACGAGACCCAGTACTTC. Protein: CASSLGVTSGSYETQYF.

The chain carries TRBV5-1 and TRBJ2-5; 11 bases fit TRBD2. The CDR3 contains 15 residues. Trimming removed 7 bases from V and 2 bases from J; junction bases left unmatched: 7. Germline V gives CDR1 SGHRS, CDR2 YFSETQ. The CDR3 sequence: CASQKTSGVQETQYF. The DNA for the CDR3 is TGCGCCAGCCAAAAGACTAGCGGGGTACAAGAGACCCAGTACTTC.

The V and J genes are TRBV9 and TRBJ2-3; the D gene is possibly TRBD1 (7 bases). Trimming cost V 4 bases and J 2 bases, with 17 bases left between them. This CDR3 has 16 amino acids. Germline CDR1 and CDR2: SGDLS and YYNGEE. CDR3 nucleotides: TGTGCCAGCAGCCCCCGGAGGGGGCGGTCCACAGATACGCAGTATTTT. Translated, it gives CASSPRRGRSTDTQYF.

The chain recombines TRBV19 with TRBJ2-5; 13 bases fit TRBD2. J gave up 5 bases and V 2 bases, and 8 bases lay outside the gene matches. Germline assignment: CDR1 LNHDA and CDR2 SQIVND (reference sequence). This CDR3 region has 17 residues. The DNA for the CDR3 is TGTGCCAGTAGTATAAGCCTTGGACTAGCGGGAGTGGAGACCCAGTACTTC. It codes for CASSISLGLAGVETQYF.

The chain couples TRBV28 to TRBJ2-7, with D tentatively TRBD2 (7 bases). This CDR3 contains 13 residues. Germline CDR1 is MDHEN and CDR2 is SYDVKM. Trimming removed 11 bases from V and 0 bases from J, with 14 bases in between. The CDR3 DNA follows: TGTGCCGGGGGGGGCGGGAGCTCCTACGAGCAGTACTTC. Its translation: CAGGGGSSYEQYF.

This clone was seen just once. This sequence joins TRBV2 and TRBJ2-7; D is perhaps TRBD1 (5 bases). This CDR3 is built from 12 residues. Germline V CDR1 and CDR2: SNHLY, FYNNEI. V lost 6 bases, J lost 1 base, and 7 bases lay in between. The CDR3 reads CASRGPSYEQYF. In DNA, the CDR3 is TGTGCCAGCAGGGGGCCATCCTACGAGCAGTACTTC.

The gene calls are TRBV18 and TRBJ1-5; 7 nucleotides line up with TRBD1. Trimming at V came to 6 bases and at J to 0 bases, leaving 14 bases not matched to a gene. The germline CDR1 and CDR2 sequences are KGHSH and LQKENI. The CDR3 consists of 18 residues. The CDR3 region has the DNA TGTGCCAGCTCCAGAGACCTGTCCGGGACAGCTAGCAATCAGCCCCAGCATTTT. It codes for CASSRDLSGTASNQPQHF.